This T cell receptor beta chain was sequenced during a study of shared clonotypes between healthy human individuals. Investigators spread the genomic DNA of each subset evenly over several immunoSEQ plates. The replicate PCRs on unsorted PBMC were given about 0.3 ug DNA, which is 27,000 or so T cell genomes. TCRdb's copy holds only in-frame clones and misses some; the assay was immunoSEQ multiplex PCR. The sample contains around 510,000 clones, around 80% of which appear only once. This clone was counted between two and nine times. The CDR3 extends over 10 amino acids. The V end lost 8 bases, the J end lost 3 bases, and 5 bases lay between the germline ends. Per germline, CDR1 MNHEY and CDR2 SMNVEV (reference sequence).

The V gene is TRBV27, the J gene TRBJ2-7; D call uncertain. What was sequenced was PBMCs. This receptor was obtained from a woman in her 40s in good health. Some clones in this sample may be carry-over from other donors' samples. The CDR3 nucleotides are TGTGCCAGCCGAAACTACGAGCAGTACTTC. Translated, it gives CASRNYEQYF.